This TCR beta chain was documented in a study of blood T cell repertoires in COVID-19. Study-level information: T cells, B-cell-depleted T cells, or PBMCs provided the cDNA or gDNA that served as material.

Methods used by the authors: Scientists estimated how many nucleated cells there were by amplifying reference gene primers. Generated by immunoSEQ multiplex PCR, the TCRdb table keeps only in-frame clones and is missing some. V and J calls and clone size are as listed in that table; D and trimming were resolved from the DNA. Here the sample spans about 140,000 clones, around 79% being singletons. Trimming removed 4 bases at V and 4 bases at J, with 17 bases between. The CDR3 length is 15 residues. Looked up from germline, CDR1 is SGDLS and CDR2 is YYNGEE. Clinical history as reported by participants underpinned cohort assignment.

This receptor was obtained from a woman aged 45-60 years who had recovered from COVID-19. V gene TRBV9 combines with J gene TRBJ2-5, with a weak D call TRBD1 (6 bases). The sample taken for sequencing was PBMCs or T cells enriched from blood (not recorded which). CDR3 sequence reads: CASSPHRALGETQYF. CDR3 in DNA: TGTGCCAGCAGCCCCCACAGGGCGTTAGGAGAGACCCAGTACTTC.